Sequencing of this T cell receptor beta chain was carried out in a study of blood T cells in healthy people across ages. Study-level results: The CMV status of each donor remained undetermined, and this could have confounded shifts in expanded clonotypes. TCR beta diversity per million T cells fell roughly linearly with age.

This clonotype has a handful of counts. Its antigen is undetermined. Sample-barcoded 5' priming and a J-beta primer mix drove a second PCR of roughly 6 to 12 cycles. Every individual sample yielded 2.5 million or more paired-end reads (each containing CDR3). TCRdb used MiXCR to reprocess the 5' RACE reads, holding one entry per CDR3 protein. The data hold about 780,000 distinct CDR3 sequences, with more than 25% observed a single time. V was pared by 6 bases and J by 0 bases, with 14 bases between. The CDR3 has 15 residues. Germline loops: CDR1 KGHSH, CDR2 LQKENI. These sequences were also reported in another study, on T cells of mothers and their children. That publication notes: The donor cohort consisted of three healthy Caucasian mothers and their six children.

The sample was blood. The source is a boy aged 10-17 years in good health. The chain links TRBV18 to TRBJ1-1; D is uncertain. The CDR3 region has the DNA TGTGCCAGCTCGCTCACCGGGCCCCTGAACACTGAAGCTTTCTTT. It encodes CASSLTGPLNTEAFF.